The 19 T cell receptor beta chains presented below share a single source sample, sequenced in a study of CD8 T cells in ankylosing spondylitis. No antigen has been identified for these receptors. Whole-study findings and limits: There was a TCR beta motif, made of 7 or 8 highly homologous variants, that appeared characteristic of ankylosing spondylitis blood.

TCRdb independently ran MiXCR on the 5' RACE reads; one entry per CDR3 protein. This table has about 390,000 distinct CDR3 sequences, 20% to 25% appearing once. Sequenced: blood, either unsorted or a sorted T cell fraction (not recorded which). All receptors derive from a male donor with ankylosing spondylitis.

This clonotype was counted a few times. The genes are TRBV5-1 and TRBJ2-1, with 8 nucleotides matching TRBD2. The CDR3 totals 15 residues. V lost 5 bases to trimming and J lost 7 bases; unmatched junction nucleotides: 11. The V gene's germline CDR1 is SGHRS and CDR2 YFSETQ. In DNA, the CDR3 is TGCGCCAGCAGTTTGACCGGGACTAGGGGAAATGAGCAGTTCTTC. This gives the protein CASSLTGTRGNEQFF. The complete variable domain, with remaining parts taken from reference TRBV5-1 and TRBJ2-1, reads KAGVTQTPRYLIKTRGQQVTLSCSPISGHRSVSWYQQTPGQGLQFLFEYFSETQRNKGNFPGRFSGRQFSNSRSEMNVSTLELGDSALYLCASSLTGTRGNEQFFGPGTRLTVL.

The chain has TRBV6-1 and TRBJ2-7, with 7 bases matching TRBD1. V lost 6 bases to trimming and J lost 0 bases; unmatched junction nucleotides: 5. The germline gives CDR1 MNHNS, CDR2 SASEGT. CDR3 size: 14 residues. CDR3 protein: CASSRRTGSYEQYF. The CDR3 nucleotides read TGTGCCAGCAGCAGACGGACAGGCTCCTACGAGCAGTACTTC.

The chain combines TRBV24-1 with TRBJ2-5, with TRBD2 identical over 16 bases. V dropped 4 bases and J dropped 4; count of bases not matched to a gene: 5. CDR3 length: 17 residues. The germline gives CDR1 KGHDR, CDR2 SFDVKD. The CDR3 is CATSEAGLAGGGETQYF. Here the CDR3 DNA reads TGTGCCACCAGTGAAGCGGGACTAGCGGGAGGGGGAGAGACCCAGTACTTC.

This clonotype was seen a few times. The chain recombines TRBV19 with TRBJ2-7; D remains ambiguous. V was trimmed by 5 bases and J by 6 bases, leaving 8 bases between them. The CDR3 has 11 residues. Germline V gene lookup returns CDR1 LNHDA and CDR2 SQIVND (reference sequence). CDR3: CASSRNREQYF. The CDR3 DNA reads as TGTGCCAGTAGTCGAAACCGCGAGCAGTACTTC.

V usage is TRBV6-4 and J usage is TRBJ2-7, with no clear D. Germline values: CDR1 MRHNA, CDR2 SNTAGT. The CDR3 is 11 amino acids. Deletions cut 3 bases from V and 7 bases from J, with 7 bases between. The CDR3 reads CASSEVDEQYF. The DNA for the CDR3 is TGTGCCAGCAGTGAAGTTGATGAGCAGTACTTC.

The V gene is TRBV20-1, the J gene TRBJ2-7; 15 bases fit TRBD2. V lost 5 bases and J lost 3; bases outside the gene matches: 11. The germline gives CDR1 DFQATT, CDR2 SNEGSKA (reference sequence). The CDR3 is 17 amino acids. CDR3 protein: CSAVLGTSGRINYEQYF. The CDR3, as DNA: TGCAGTGCTGTACTTGGGACTAGCGGGAGGATCAACTACGAGCAGTACTTC.

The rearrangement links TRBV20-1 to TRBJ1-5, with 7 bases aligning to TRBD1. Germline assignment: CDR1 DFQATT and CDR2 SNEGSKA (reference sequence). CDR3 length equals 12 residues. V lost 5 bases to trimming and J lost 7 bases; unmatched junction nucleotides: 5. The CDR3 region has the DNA TGCAGTGCTCGACAGGGAAGGCAGCCCCAGCATTTT. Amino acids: CSARQGRQPQHF.

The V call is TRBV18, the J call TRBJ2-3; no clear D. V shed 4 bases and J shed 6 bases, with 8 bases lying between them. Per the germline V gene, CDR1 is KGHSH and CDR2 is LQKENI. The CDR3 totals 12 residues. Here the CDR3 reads CASSQTQDTQYF. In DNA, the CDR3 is TGTGCCAGCTCACAAACACAGGATACGCAGTATTTT.

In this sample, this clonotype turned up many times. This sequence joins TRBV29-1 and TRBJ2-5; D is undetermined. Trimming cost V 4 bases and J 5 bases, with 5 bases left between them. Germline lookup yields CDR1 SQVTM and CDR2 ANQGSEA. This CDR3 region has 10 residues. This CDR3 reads CSVALETQYF. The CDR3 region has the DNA TGCAGCGTTGCCCTGGAGACCCAGTACTTC.

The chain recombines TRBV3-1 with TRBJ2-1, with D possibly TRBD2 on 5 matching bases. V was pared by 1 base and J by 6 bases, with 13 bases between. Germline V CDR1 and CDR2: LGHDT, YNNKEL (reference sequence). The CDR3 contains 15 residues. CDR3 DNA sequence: TGTGCCAGCAGCCAAGTTGCGGGCCCCTTCAATGAGCAGTTCTTC. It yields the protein CASSQVAGPFNEQFF.

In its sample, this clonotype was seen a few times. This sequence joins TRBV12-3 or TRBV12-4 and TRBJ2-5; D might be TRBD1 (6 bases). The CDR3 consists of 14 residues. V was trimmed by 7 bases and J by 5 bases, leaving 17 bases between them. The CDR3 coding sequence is TGTGCCAGCAAATTCACAGGGCACAGTGAGACCCAGTACTTC. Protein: CASKFTGHSETQYF.

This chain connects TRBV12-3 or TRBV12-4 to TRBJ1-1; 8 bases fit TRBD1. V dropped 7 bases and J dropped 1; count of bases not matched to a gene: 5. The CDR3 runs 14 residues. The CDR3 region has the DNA TGTGCCAGCACTGCACAGGGGGAGAACACTGAAGCTTTCTTT. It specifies CASTAQGENTEAFF.

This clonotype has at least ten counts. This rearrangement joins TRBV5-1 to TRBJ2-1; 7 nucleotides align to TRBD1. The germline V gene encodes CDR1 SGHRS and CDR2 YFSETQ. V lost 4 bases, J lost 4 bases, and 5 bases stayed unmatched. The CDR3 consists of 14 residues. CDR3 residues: CASSIPGQYNEQFF. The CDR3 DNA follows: TGCGCCAGCAGCATCCCGGGACAGTACAATGAGCAGTTCTTC.

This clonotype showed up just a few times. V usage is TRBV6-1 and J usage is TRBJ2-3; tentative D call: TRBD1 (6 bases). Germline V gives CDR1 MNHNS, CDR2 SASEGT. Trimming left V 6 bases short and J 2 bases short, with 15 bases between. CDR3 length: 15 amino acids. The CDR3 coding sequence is TGTGCCAGCAGACCGACTTACAGGGTCACAGATACGCAGTATTTT. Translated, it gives CASRPTYRVTDTQYF.

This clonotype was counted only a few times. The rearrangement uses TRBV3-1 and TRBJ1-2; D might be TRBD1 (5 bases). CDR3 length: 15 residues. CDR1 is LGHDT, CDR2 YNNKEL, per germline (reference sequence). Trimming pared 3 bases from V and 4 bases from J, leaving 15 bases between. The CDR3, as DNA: TGTGCCAGCAGCCAGACCGGGACTCTCGTCTATGGCTACACCTTC. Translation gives CASSQTGTLVYGYTF. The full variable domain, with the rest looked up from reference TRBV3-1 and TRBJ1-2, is DTAVSQTPKYLVTQMGNDKSIKCEQNLGHDTMYWYKQDSKKFLKIMFSYNNKELIINETVPNRFSPKSPDKAHLNLHINSLELGDSAVYFCASSQTGTLVYGYTFGSGTRLTVV.

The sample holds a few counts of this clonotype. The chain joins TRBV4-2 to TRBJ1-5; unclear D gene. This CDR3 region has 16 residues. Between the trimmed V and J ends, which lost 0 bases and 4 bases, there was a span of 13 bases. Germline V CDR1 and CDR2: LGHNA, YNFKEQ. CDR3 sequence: CASSQDSPSGNQPQHF. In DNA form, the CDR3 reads TGTGCCAGCAGCCAAGACTCCCCCTCGGGGAATCAGCCCCAGCATTTT.

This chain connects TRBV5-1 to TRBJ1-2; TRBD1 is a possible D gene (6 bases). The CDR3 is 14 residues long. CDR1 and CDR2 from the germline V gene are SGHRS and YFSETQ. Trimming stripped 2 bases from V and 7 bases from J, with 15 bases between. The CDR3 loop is CASSFWGTQVGYTF. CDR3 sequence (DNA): TGCGCCAGCAGCTTTTGGGGGACACAGGTTGGCTACACCTTC.

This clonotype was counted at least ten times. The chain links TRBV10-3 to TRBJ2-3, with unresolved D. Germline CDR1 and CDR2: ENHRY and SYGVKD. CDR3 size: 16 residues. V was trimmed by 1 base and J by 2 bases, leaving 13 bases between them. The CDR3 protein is CAISEYYVANTDTQYF. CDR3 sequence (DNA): TGTGCCATCAGTGAGTACTACGTAGCCAACACAGATACGCAGTATTTT.

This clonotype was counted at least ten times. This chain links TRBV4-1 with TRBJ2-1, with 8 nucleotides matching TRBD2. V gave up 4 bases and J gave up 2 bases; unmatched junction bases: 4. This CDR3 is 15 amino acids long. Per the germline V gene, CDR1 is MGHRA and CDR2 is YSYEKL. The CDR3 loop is CASSLSGNAYNEQFF. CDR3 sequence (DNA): TGCGCCAGCAGCCTTAGCGGGAACGCCTACAATGAGCAGTTCTTC.